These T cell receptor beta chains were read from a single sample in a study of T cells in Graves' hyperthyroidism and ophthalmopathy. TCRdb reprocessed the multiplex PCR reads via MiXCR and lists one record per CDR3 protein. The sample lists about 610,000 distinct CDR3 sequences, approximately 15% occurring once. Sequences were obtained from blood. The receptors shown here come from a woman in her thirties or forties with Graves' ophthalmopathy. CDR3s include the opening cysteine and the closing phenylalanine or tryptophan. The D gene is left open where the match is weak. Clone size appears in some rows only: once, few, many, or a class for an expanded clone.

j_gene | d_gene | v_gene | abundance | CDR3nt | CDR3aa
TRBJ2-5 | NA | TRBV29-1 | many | TGCAGCGTCAAAGACAGGCACCAAGAGACCCAGTACTTC | CSVKDRHQETQYF
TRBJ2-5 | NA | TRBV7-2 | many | TGTGCCAGCAGCTGGACCTTAGGAGGAGAGACCCAGTACTTC | CASSWTLGGETQYF
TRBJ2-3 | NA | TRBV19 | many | TGTGCCAGTAGGGAGAGGGGCACAGATACGCAGTATTTT | CASRERGTDTQYF
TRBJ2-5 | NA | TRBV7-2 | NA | TGTGCCAGCAGGGATAACAAGGGTTGGTTTACCCAGTACTTC | CASRDNKGWFTQYF
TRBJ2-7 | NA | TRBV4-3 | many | TGCGCCAGCAGCCAAGATGGTGGAGAAGGGAACGAGCAGTACTTC | CASSQDGGEGNEQYF
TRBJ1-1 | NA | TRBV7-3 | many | TGTGCCAGCAGCCCCGGGGGGCCCAGGGGCACTGAAGCTTTCTTT | CASSPGGPRGTEAFF
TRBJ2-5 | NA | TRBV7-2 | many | TGTGCCAGCAGCTTGTCCAGGGCTACAGAGACCCAGTACTTC | CASSLSRATETQYF
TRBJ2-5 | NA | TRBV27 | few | TGTGCCAGCAGTTCCCTGGGTCGGGGGAGTCGAGGGGAGACCCAGTACTTC | CASSSLGRGSRGETQYF
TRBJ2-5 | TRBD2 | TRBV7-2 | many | TGTGCCAGCAGCCCCAGGGCTAGCGGGAGTCGTGAGACCCAGTACTTC | CASSPRASGSRETQYF
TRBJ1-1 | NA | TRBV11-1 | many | TGTGCCAGCAGGACGATGTTGGGGCCCGCTGAAGCTTTCTTT | CASRTMLGPAEAFF
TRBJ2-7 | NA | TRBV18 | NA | TGTGCCAGCTCACCTCTTAATGCCAGGGGTAGCTCCTACGAGCAGTACTTC | CASSPLNARGSSYEQYF
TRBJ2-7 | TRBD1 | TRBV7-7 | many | TGTGCTAGCAGCTGGATCCCGGGACAGGCGAAGTGCGAGCAGTACTTC | CASSWIPGQAKCEQYF
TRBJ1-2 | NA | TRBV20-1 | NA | TGCAGTGCTGGAGACCGTGTGTTTGTCTACACCTTC | CSAGDRVFVYTF
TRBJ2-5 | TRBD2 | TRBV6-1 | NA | TGTGCCAGCAGCCGGACTAGCGGAATTCGAGGGGAGACCCAGTACTTC | CASSRTSGIRGETQYF
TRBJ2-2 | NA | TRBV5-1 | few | TGCGCCAGCAGCGCCCGGTTTGACTCCGCGAACACCGGGGAGCTGTTTTTT | CASSARFDSANTGELFF
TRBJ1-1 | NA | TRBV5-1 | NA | TGCGCCAGCAGCTTGCAAGGTCTAGGGTTCGACACTGAAGCTTTCTTT | CASSLQGLGFDTEAFF
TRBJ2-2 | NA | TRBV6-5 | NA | TGTGCCAGCAGTTACTTTCAGAACACCGGGGAGCTGTTTTTT | CASSYFQNTGELFF
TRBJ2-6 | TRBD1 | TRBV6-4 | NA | TGTGCCAGCAGTGACCCTATGGACAGGGGAAGCTCTGGGGCCAACGTCCTGACTTTC | CASSDPMDRGSSGANVLTF
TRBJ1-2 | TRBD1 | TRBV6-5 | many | TGTGCCAGCAGTCCGACAGGGCCCCATGGCTACACCTTC | CASSPTGPHGYTF
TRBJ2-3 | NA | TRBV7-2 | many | TGTGCCAGCAGCTTAGAAGGGGCAGATACGCAGTATTTT | CASSLEGADTQYF
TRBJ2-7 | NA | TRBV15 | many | TGTGCCACCAGCAGAGGACATACTTACGAGCAGTACTTC | CATSRGHTYEQYF
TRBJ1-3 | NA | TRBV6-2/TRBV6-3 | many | TGTGCCAGCAGTCCCAGAACGGGAAACACCATATATTTT | CASSPRTGNTIYF
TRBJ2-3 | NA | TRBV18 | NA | TGTGCCAGCTCACCAGTAGCTAGGAACACAGATACGCAGTATTTT | CASSPVARNTDTQYF
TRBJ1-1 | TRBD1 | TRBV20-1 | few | TGCAGTGCTAGAGAATACAGTAGTAGGGGACAGGGCTACACTGAAGCTTTCTTT | CSAREYSSRGQGYTEAFF
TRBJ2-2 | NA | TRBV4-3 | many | TGTGCCAGCCGAAGTACCGGGGAGCTGTTTTTT | CASRSTGELFF
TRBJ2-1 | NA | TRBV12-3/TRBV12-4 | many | TGTGCCAGCAGTTTCTTCGGCGGGACTTCTACCTACAATGAGCAGTTCTTC | CASSFFGGTSTYNEQFF
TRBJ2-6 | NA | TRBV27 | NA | TGTGCCAGCAGTTCAACAGAGTCGGTGTCTGGGGCCAACGTCCTGACTTTC | CASSSTESVSGANVLTF
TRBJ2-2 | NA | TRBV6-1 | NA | TGTGCCTCACGGCGGGGCAGACTCACCGGGGAGCTGTTTTTT | CASRRGRLTGELFF
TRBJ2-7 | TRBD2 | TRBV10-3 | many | TGTGCCATCAGTGACGGACTAGCGGGTACCTACGAGCAGTACTTC | CAISDGLAGTYEQYF
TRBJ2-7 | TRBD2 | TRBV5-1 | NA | TGCGCCAGCAGCTTGGCACCGGGACTAGCGGGATCTGTCTCCTACGAGCAGTACTTC | CASSLAPGLAGSVSYEQYF
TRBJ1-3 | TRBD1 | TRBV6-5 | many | TGTGCCAGCAAAGGACAGGTTTACTCTGGAAACACCATATATTTT | CASKGQVYSGNTIYF
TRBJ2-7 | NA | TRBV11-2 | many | TGTGCCAGCAGCTTGGTAGGGGGAATATACGAGCAGTACTTC | CASSLVGGIYEQYF
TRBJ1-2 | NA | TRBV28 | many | TGTGCCAGCAGTACAAACGATGGCTACACCTTC | CASSTNDGYTF
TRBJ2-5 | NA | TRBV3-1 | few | TGTGCCAGCAGCCAGGCGGTTCAAGAGACCCAGTACTTC | CASSQAVQETQYF
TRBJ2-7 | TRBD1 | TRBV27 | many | TGTGCCAGCAGTTTAAAAGACCCCGGGACAGGGTCCTACGAGCAGTACTTC | CASSLKDPGTGSYEQYF